This entry lists 31 T cell receptor beta chains sequenced from one sample in a study of T-cell memory formation after mild COVID-19. MiXCR, applied by TCRdb to the 5' RACE reads, yields one record per CDR3 protein. Altogether 450,000 to 650,000 distinct CDR3 sequences are present, around 21% being singletons, with the ten largest covering approximately 12%. Material: PBMCs or a T cell subset sorted from them (not recorded which). Receptors were obtained from an adult woman who had mild COVID-19 (a few samples of this study predate the infection). Cell type and time point are not known.

The V call is TRBV4-3, the J call TRBJ2-7; no reliable D call. CDR3 length: 13 amino acids. V gave up 0 bases and J gave up 4 bases, with 7 bases separating them. CDR1 and CDR2 from the germline V gene are LGHNA and YSLEER. The DNA of the CDR3 is TGCGCCAGCAGCCAAGATAAAGAGTACGAGCAGTACTTC. Translated, it gives CASSQDKEYEQYF.

The chain combines TRBV12-3 or TRBV12-4 with TRBJ1-3; 7 bases agree with TRBD1. With 5 bases clipped from V and 3 bases from J, the junction kept 19 bases outside the gene matches. The CDR3 covers 19 residues. CDR3 residues: CASSHSRVTGVSFGNTIYF. The CDR3 DNA follows: TGTGCCAGCAGTCACAGCCGGGTAACAGGGGTTTCATTTGGAAACACCATATATTTT.

The chain couples TRBV29-1 to TRBJ2-3; D is ambiguous. CDR1 and CDR2 (germline): SQVTM, ANQGSEA. The V end lost 3 bases, the J end lost 5 bases, and 12 bases lay between the germline ends. The CDR3 covers 13 residues. The CDR3 coding sequence is TGCAGCGTTGAGTACAGAGTGAAAGATACGCAGTATTTT. Amino acids: CSVEYRVKDTQYF.

This clonotype has a handful of counts. The chain uses TRBV30 and TRBJ2-1, with D perhaps TRBD1 or TRBD2 (6 bases each). V gave up 0 bases and J gave up 10 bases, with 16 bases separating them. Germline lookup yields CDR1 GTSNPN and CDR2 SVGIG (reference sequence). The CDR3 loop spans 14 amino acids. CDR3 loop: CAWSVGGIFIEQFF. The CDR3 nucleotides read TGTGCCTGGAGTGTAGGGGGGATTTTCATCGAGCAGTTCTTC.

In this sample, this clonotype turned up a few times. The V call is TRBV7-9, the J call TRBJ2-6; the D gene could be TRBD1 or TRBD2 (5 bases each). The V gene lost 7 bases and the J gene lost 4 bases, with 14 bases spanning the gap. The germline V gene has CDR1 SEHNR and CDR2 FQNEAQ (reference sequence). CDR3 length equals 15 residues. This CDR3 reads CASIPRGWGANVLTF. The CDR3 DNA is TGTGCCAGCATCCCCCGGGGCTGGGGGGCCAACGTCCTGACTTTC.

This chain uses TRBV27 with TRBJ2-7; unclear D gene. The germline V gene has CDR1 MNHEY and CDR2 SMNVEV (reference sequence). There are 14 residues in the CDR3. The germline V and J ends were trimmed by 1 base and 2 bases, with 9 bases remaining between them. DNA of the CDR3: TGTGCCAGCAGTTTATTCGTGGACGCCTACGAGCAGTACTTC. Translated, it gives CASSLFVDAYEQYF.

The chain is built from TRBV19 and TRBJ1-2; D might be TRBD1 (6 bases). Germline V gene sequence: CDR1 LNHDA, CDR2 SQIVND (reference sequence). This CDR3 comprises 15 residues. V lost 5 bases and J lost 6, with 19 bases in between. DNA for the CDR3: TGTGCCAGTAGTGAAGGGACAACTCTCATGGATGGCTACACCTTC. Amino acids: CASSEGTTLMDGYTF.

The chain carries TRBV20-1 and TRBJ2-2; maybe TRBD2 (5 bases). Per the germline V gene, CDR1 is DFQATT and CDR2 is SNEGSKA (reference sequence). This CDR3 is 13 amino acids long. V was cut by 0 bases and J by 10 bases, with 12 bases left in between. CDR3 sequence reads: CSARDGERQELFF. In DNA form, the CDR3 reads TGCAGTGCTAGAGACGGGGAACGCCAGGAGCTGTTTTTT.

The chain employs TRBV2 and TRBJ1-5; possibly TRBD1 for D (6 bases). The length of the CDR3 is 15 residues. V dropped 2 bases and J dropped 4 bases, with 12 bases sitting between them. The V gene's germline CDR1 is SNHLY and CDR2 FYNNEI. In DNA, the CDR3 is TGTGCCAGCAGTGAATATGGGCAGGGGAATCAGCCCCAGCATTTT. It specifies CASSEYGQGNQPQHF.

This clonotype was seen a handful of times. This sequence joins TRBV7-9 and TRBJ1-5, with a possible D match to TRBD1 (5 bases). CDR1 and CDR2 from the germline V gene are SEHNR and FQNEAQ (reference sequence). The CDR3 contains 18 residues. V was trimmed by 0 bases and J by 1 base, leaving 16 bases between them. The CDR3 DNA reads TGTGCCAGCAGCTTAGCGGGAGAAGGGCAGGGAAGCAATCAGCCCCAGCATTTT. Protein: CASSLAGEGQGSNQPQHF.

This chain connects TRBV2 to TRBJ2-3; TRBD1 agrees at 8 bases. This CDR3 comprises 14 residues. Germline V lookup: CDR1 SNHLY, CDR2 FYNNEI. The V and J ends lost 8 bases and 2 bases, in that order; junction bases with no gene match: 6. This CDR3 is CASDRDRHTDTQYF. Here the CDR3 DNA reads TGTGCCAGCGATCGGGACAGGCACACAGATACGCAGTATTTT.

This clonotype has just one count. The chain couples TRBV29-1 to TRBJ2-7; TRBD1 agrees at 11 bases. V was pared by 8 bases and J by 4 bases, with 7 bases of the junction left unmatched. The V gene's germline CDR1 is SQVTM and CDR2 ANQGSEA. CDR3 length: 13 residues. In DNA, the CDR3 is TGCAGCATTCAAGGGACAGGGGGATACGAGCAGTACTTC. This gives the protein CSIQGTGGYEQYF.

The V and J genes are TRBV3-1 and TRBJ2-5, with D maybe TRBD1 (6 bases). Germline CDR1 and CDR2: LGHDT and YNNKEL (reference sequence). The CDR3 has 15 residues. V dropped 7 bases and J dropped 5 bases, with 20 bases sitting between them. CDR3 sequence (DNA): TGTGCCAGCACCCCCGCCCGCACAGGGCGGGAGACCCAGTACTTC. This sequence encodes CASTPARTGRETQYF.

This clonotype was observed a few times. J is TRBJ2-7 and V is TRBV7-9, with D possibly being TRBD1 or TRBD2 (6 bases each). The V end was cut by 1 base, the J end by 3 bases, with 16 bases between. The CDR3 spans 16 residues. Germline V gene lookup returns CDR1 SEHNR and CDR2 FQNEAQ (reference sequence). The CDR3: CASSLVGGGRDYEQYF. CDR3 sequence (DNA): TGTGCCAGCAGCTTAGTAGGGGGAGGCCGAGACTACGAGCAGTACTTC.

This clonotype occurred a few times. The V call is TRBV12-5, the J call TRBJ2-5; 9 nucleotides line up with TRBD1. V was pared by 7 bases and J by 5 bases, with 17 bases of the junction left unmatched. The CDR3 contains 17 residues. Germline V gives CDR1 LGHNT, CDR2 FRNRAP. The CDR3 reads CASAFTIAGQGPETQYF. The CDR3 coding sequence is TGTGCTAGTGCCTTCACGATCGCGGGACAGGGCCCCGAGACCCAGTACTTC.

The genes are TRBV7-9 and TRBJ2-7, with D maybe TRBD1 (6 bases). Between the trimmed V and J ends, which lost 5 bases and 0 bases, there was a span of 14 bases. There are 15 residues in the CDR3. Per germline, CDR1 SEHNR and CDR2 FQNEAQ (reference sequence). The CDR3 loop reads CASSQQGPSSYEQYF. CDR3 DNA sequence: TGTGCCAGCAGCCAACAGGGTCCCAGCTCCTACGAGCAGTACTTC.

This clonotype was seen only a few times. The chain combines TRBV28 with TRBJ2-1; TRBD1 is a possible D gene (6 bases). The CDR3 loop spans 15 amino acids. The germline V and J ends were trimmed by 9 bases and 3 bases, with 18 bases remaining between them. CDR1 MDHEN and CDR2 SYDVKM come from the germline V gene. The CDR3, as DNA: TGTGCCAGTCTCACCACAGGGCACGACTACAATGAGCAGTTCTTC. It codes for CASLTTGHDYNEQFF.

The genes are TRBV27 and TRBJ2-4; D assignment may be TRBD1 or TRBD2 (6 bases each). V lost 7 bases to trimming and J lost 7 bases, with 23 bases between them. CDR1 MNHEY and CDR2 SMNVEV come from the germline V gene (reference sequence). The length of the CDR3 is 16 residues. Here the CDR3 reads CASMDSWTGGRNIQYF. Here the CDR3 DNA reads TGTGCCAGCATGGACTCCTGGACCGGGGGCAGGAACATTCAGTACTTC.

The chain links TRBV29-1 to TRBJ2-6; tentative D call: TRBD1 (6 bases). CDR1 SQVTM and CDR2 ANQGSEA come from the germline V gene. The CDR3 extends over 17 amino acids. Trimming pared 3 bases from V and 0 bases from J, leaving 15 bases between. CDR3 region: CSVEVRQVPSGANVLTF. CDR3 nucleotide sequence: TGCAGCGTTGAGGTCCGACAGGTCCCCTCTGGGGCCAACGTCCTGACTTTC.

CDR3 protein: CASSQRTTGDTEAFF. The CDR3 DNA reads as TGCGCCAGCAGCCAGAGAACTACAGGGGACACTGAAGCTTTCTTT. This chain links TRBV10-2 with TRBJ1-1, with 7 bases identical to TRBD1. Germline V gene sequence: CDR1 WSHSY, CDR2 SAAADI. The trim removed 6 bases at V and 3 bases at J, leaving 10 bases unmatched. This CDR3 has 15 residues.

The chain combines TRBV24-1 with TRBJ1-5; TRBD1 matches 9 bases. Germline V CDR1 and CDR2: KGHDR, SFDVKD. This CDR3 region has 15 residues. The V and J ends lost 5 bases and 6 bases, in that order; junction bases with no gene match: 7. The CDR3 nucleotides are TGTGCCACCAGTGGCGGGACAGGGTGGGCTCAGCCCCAGCATTTT. Amino acid sequence: CATSGGTGWAQPQHF.

This clonotype was picked up a small number of times. The chain has TRBV30 and TRBJ2-1; 8 bases fit TRBD2. Germline CDR1 GTSNPN, CDR2 SVGIG (reference sequence). With V trimmed by 4 bases and J by 9 bases, 14 bases remained unmatched. CDR3 length: 15 residues. CDR3 in amino acids: CAWISREGDIVEQFF. The CDR3 nucleotides are TGTGCCTGGATTAGCCGGGAGGGCGATATAGTTGAGCAGTTCTTC.

The rearrangement uses TRBV9 and TRBJ2-1, with a tentative D call TRBD2 (6 bases). The germline gives CDR1 SGDLS, CDR2 YYNGEE. This CDR3 contains 15 residues. The V end was cut by 3 bases, the J end by 5 bases, with 15 bases between. CDR3 nucleotide sequence: TGTGCCAGCAGCGCCCGGGGGTCTACTCACAATGAGCAGTTCTTC. Protein product: CASSARGSTHNEQFF.

This clonotype was seen just once. The chain combines TRBV4-1 with TRBJ2-5; possible D gene TRBD2, 7 bases. V was clipped by 0 bases and J by 4 bases, with 18 bases between them. CDR1 is MGHRA and CDR2 is YSYEKL in the germline V gene. The CDR3 has 17 amino acids. The CDR3 DNA reads TGCGCCAGCAGCCAAGAGGGAGGGGGGTGGATTGGAGAGACCCAGTACTTC. As protein: CASSQEGGGWIGETQYF.

The rearrangement joins TRBV29-1 to TRBJ2-3, with a possible D match to TRBD2 (6 bases). The CDR3 sequence is 12 residues long. Germline CDR1 is SQVTM and CDR2 is ANQGSEA. The V and J ends lost 0 bases and 7 bases respectively, with 8 bases between them. The CDR3 is CSVEDGTYTQYF. The CDR3 nucleotides are TGCAGCGTTGAAGACGGGACTTATACGCAGTATTTT.

The chain recombines TRBV11-2 with TRBJ2-7; D is possibly TRBD1 or TRBD2 (5 bases each). CDR3 length equals 15 residues. Deletions cut 1 base from V and 4 bases from J, with 14 bases between. CDR1 is SGHAT and CDR2 is FQNNGV in the germline V gene. The chain's CDR3 is CASSLGGPGPYEQYF. CDR3 DNA: TGTGCCAGCAGCTTAGGGGGACCCGGGCCGTACGAGCAGTACTTC.

This clonotype was found a few times. V usage is TRBV7-9 and J usage is TRBJ2-7; D perhaps matches TRBD1 (6 bases). Trimming took 5 bases from V and 2 from J, leaving 16 bases between them. Looked up from germline, CDR1 is SEHNR and CDR2 is FQNEAQ (reference sequence). The CDR3 extends over 15 amino acids. The CDR3 is CASSQMGAIAYEQYF. DNA for the CDR3: TGTGCCAGCAGCCAAATGGGGGCGATTGCCTACGAGCAGTACTTC. Complete variable domain (other parts from reference TRBV7-9 and TRBJ2-7): DTGVSQNPRHKITKRGQNVTFRCDPISEHNRLYWYRQTLGQGPEFLTYFQNEAQLEKSRLLSDRFSAERPKGSFSTLEIQRTEQGDSAMYLCASSQMGAIAYEQYFGPGTRLTVT.

This clonotype has only a few counts. The chain joins TRBV20-1 to TRBJ1-2, with D uncertain. CDR3 length: 10 residues. Germline V gene lookup returns CDR1 DFQATT and CDR2 SNEGSKA (reference sequence). Trimming pared 5 bases from V and 4 bases from J, leaving 5 bases between. In DNA form, the CDR3 reads TGCAGTGCTTTCTCCTATGGCTACACCTTC. Protein sequence: CSAFSYGYTF.

There are many counts of this clonotype. This chain joins TRBV5-4 and TRBJ2-3, with 10 bases lining up with TRBD2. The germline V gene encodes CDR1 SGHNT and CDR2 YYREEE (reference sequence). The trim removed 2 bases at V and 0 bases at J, leaving 0 bases unmatched. This CDR3 has 15 residues. In DNA form, the CDR3 reads TGTGCCAGCAGCTTTAGCGGGGGGAGCACAGATACGCAGTATTTT. It is translated as CASSFSGGSTDTQYF.

This clonotype turned up a few times. V and J are TRBV12-3 or TRBV12-4 and TRBJ2-2; 11 nucleotides agree with TRBD1. Trimming removed 6 bases from V and 5 bases from J; junction bases left unmatched: 5. The CDR3 extends over 15 amino acids. The CDR3 loop is CASSTGTGGTGELFF. CDR3 coding DNA: TGTGCCAGCAGCACCGGGACAGGGGGGACCGGGGAGCTGTTTTTT.

This clonotype was found a few times. This chain's CDR3 is CASSSGSPTLTGELFF. DNA of the CDR3: TGTGCCAGCAGCTCCGGGTCCCCAACGCTCACCGGGGAGCTGTTTTTT. This chain links TRBV5-5 with TRBJ2-2; no firm D call. This CDR3 comprises 16 residues. The germline V gene encodes CDR1 SGHKS and CDR2 YYEKEE (reference sequence). With 3 bases removed from V and 4 bases from J, the gap between germline ends came to 16 bases.